This T cell receptor beta chain was recovered during a study of T cell repertoires in cytomegalovirus infection. About the study: Carrying CMV and the relevant HLA type showed in public TCR beta signatures.

One entry per CDR3 protein, called by TCRdb with MiXCR from the reads. The sample has under 200,000 distinct CDR3 sequences; 28% are singletons. This clonotype was detected ten times or more. The antigen is unknown. General study findings and limits: The ex vivo response was dominated by HLA-C-restricted CMV-specific TCR beta clonotypes.

Sequencing was performed on PBMCs. The sequence derives from a human donor in good health (CMV status not recorded). Some clones in this sample may be carry-over from other donors' samples.

The CDR3: CASSRTGEATEAFF. The CDR3 DNA follows: TGTGCCAGCAGCCGAACAGGGGAGGCCACTGAAGCTTTCTTT. The chain employs TRBV7-9 and TRBJ1-1, with 7 positions matching TRBD1. The CDR3 has 14 residues. Germline lookup yields CDR1 SEHNR and CDR2 FQNEAQ (reference sequence). The J segment lost 4 bases and the V segment lost 5 bases, leaving 7 bases of the junction unmatched.